The rows below give T cell receptor beta chains drawn from one sample of a study of blood T cell repertoires in COVID-19. Here immunoSEQ multiplex PCR was the method, and the copy in TCRdb shows in-frame clones only, minus some. The top ten clones hold just over 20% of a sample with 60,000 to 65,000 clones, roughly 80% of them seen once. Input material: peripheral blood. These receptors came from a woman aged 80 or over with active or convalescent COVID-19. The CDR3 runs from the conserved cysteine through the conserved F or W. The order of the fields is clone size, V gene, J gene, D gene, CDR3 protein, CDR3 DNA. D genes are given only for firm matches. Clone size is shown for a subset of rows, as once, few, many or a class of expanded clone.

>NA|TRBV11-3|TRBJ2-4|NA
CASSSLTGWGAKNIQYF
TGTGCCAGCAGCTCGTTAACAGGATGGGGAGCCAAAAACATTCAGTACTTC
>NA|TRBV27|TRBJ1-1|NA
CASSLSRRNYRAFF
TGTGCCAGCAGTTTATCGAGAAGAAACTACCGCGCTTTCTTT
>NA|TRBV10-3|TRBJ1-3|NA
CASRQVSGNTIYF
TGTGCCAGCAGACAGGTCTCTGGAAACACCATATATTTT
>NA|TRBV6-5|TRBJ1-5|NA
CASMGTGMGNQPQHF
TGTGCCAGCATGGGCACAGGGATGGGTAATCAGCCCCAGCATTTT
>NA|TRBV11-2|TRBJ2-2|TRBD1
CASSLGQGNGELFF
TGTGCCAGCAGCTTGGGACAGGGTAACGGGGAGCTGTTTTTT
>few|TRBV7-8|TRBJ1-2|TRBD1
CASSAGQIYGYTF
TGTGCCAGCAGCGCGGGACAGATCTATGGCTACACCTTC
>NA|TRBV2|TRBJ2-6|TRBD1
CASSGQGSGANVLTF
TGTGCCAGCAGTGGACAGGGCTCTGGGGCCAACGTCCTGACTTTC
>NA|TRBV5-1|TRBJ1-6|NA
CASSLAPLGADSPLHF
TGCGCCAGCAGCTTGGCTCCTTTGGGGGCTGATTCACCCCTCCACTTT
>NA|TRBV3-1/TRBV3-2|TRBJ2-2|TRBD2
CASSLAGKDTGELFF
TGTGCCAGCAGCCTAGCGGGGAAGGACACCGGGGAGCTGTTTTTT
>NA|TRBV7-3|TRBJ1-1|TRBD1
CASSPGTGRDAFF
TGTGCCAGCAGCCCCGGGACAGGCCGTGACGCTTTCTTT
>NA|TRBV4-2|TRBJ1-1|NA
CASSQDQGMGEAFF
TGTGCCAGCAGCCAAGATCAGGGGATGGGTGAAGCTTTCTTT